One T cell receptor beta chain is described in this entry. Enrollment shut out patients with autoimmune disease history or systemic immunosuppression. This entry is derived from a study of OX40 agonist ivuxolimab in advanced cancers. At the level of the study: Among those enrolled, mean age was 60 years (range about 23 to 85) and about 79% were male.

Sequencing was performed with immunoSEQ multiplex PCR; in TCRdb, only in-frame clones are kept and a portion is missing. This sample yields more than 45,000 clones, of which approximately 87% are seen a single time; 3.1% belongs to the top ten. Germline CDR1 reads MGHDK; CDR2 reads SYGVNS. Trimming took 3 bases from V and 8 from J; bases not matched to a gene: 8. There are 14 residues in the CDR3. This receptor was obtained from an adult with an advanced solid tumor such as melanoma, head and neck, liver or kidney cancer. Here the sequenced sample was CD4+ or CD8+ T cells sorted from blood, taken in a trial of the OX40 agonist ivuxolimab. This rearrangement joins TRBV25-1 to TRBJ1-2; TRBD1 agrees at 8 bases. In DNA, the CDR3 is TGTGCCAGCAGTGACCTAGACAGGGGACGGGGCTACACCTTC. Its translation is CASSDLDRGRGYTF.